This T cell receptor beta chain stems from a study of T cell responses to AZD1222 COVID-19 vaccine. From germline, CDR1 is SGHDN and CDR2 FVKESK. J gave up 5 bases and V 4 bases, and 11 bases lay outside the gene matches. The CDR3 is made up of 16 amino acids. Data came from immunoSEQ multiplex PCR; TCRdb stores just in-frame clones and leaves some out. The table lists around 78,000 clones, approximately 90% of them singletons. The receptor's source is an adult who received the AZD1222 COVID-19 vaccine. The chain has TRBV14 and TRBJ2-5; 9 bases map to TRBD1. Material: peripheral blood, obtained 28 days after the second AZD1222 dose. Here the CDR3 reads CASSLMGQGKLETQYF. The CDR3 DNA reads as TGTGCCAGCAGCCTAATGGGACAGGGAAAGTTGGAGACCCAGTACTTC.